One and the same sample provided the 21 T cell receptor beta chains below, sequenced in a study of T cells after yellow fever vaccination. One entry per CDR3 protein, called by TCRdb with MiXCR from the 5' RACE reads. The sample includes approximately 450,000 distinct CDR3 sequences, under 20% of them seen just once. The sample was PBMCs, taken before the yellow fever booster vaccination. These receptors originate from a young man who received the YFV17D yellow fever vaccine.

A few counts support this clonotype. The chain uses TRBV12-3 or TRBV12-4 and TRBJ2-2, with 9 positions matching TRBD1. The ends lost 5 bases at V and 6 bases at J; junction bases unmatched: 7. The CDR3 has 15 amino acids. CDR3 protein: CASSIRDRVPGELFF. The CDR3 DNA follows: TGTGCCAGCAGTATCCGGGACAGGGTCCCCGGGGAGCTGTTTTTT.

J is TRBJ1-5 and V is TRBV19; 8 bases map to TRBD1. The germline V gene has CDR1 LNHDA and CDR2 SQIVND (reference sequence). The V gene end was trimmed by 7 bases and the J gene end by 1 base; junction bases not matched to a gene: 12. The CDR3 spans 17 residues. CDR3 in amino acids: CASTPRTGSISNQPQHF. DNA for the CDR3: TGTGCCAGTACCCCCCGGACAGGGAGCATCAGCAATCAGCCCCAGCATTTT.

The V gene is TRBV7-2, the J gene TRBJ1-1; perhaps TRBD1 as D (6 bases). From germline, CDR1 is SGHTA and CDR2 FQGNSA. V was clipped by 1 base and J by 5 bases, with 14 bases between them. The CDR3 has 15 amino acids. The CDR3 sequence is CASSLDRGAGTEAFF. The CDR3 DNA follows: TGTGCCAGCAGCTTAGATCGGGGGGCAGGGACTGAAGCTTTCTTT.

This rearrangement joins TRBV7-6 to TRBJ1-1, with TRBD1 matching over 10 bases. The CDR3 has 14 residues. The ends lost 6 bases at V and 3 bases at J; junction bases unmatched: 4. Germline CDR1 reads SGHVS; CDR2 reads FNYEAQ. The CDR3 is CASRSDRGDTEAFF. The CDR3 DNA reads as TGTGCCAGCAGATCGGACAGGGGGGACACTGAAGCTTTCTTT.

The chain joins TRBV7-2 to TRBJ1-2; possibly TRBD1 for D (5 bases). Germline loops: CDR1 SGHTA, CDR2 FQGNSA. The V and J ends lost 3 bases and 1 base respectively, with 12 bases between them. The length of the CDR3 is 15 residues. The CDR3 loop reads CASSFKGRGNYGYTF. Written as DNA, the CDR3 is TGTGCCAGCAGCTTTAAAGGGAGGGGTAACTATGGCTACACCTTC.

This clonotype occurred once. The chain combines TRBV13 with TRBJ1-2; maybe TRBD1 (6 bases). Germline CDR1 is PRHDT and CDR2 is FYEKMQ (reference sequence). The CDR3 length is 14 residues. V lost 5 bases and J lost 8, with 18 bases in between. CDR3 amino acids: CASSPGTSQGGYTF. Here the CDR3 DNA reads TGTGCCAGCAGCCCAGGGACTTCTCAGGGGGGCTACACCTTC.

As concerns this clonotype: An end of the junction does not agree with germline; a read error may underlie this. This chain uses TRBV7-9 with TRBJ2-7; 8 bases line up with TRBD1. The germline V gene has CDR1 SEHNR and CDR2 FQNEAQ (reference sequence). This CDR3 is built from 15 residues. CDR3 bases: TGTGCCAGCAGCGTAGCAGACAGGGGCAGGGAGGCCCAGTACTTC. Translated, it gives CASSVADRGREAQYF.

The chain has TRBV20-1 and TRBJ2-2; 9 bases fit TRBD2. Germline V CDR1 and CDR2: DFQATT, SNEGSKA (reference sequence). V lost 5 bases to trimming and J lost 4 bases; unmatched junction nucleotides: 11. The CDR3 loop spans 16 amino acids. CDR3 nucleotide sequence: TGCAGTGCTCCCCACGTAGCGGGGGCGGGCACCGGGGAGCTGTTTTTT. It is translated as CSAPHVAGAGTGELFF.

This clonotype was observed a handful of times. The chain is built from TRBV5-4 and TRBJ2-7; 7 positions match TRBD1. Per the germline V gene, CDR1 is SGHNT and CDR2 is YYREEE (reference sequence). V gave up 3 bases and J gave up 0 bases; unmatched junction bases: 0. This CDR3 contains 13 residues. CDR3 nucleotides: TGTGCCAGCAGCTGGGACAGCTCCTACGAGCAGTACGTC. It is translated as CASSWDSSYEQYV.

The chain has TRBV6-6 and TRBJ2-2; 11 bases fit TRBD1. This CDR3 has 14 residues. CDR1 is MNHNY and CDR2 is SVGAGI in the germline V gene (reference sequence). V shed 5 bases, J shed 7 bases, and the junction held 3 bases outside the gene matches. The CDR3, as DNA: TGTGCCAGCAGTAGGGACAGGGGGAACGGGGAGCTGTTTTTT. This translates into CASSRDRGNGELFF.

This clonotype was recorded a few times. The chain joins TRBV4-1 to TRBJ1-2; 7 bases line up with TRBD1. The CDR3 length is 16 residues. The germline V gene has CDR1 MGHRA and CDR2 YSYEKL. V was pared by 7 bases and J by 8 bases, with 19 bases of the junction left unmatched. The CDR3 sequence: CASTKAGGGATEGYTF. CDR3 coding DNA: TGCGCCAGCACGAAGGCCGGAGGGGGCGCAACGGAAGGCTACACCTTC.

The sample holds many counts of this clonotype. The CDR3 loop reads CASSQQGVNSPLHF. As DNA, the CDR3 is TGCGCCAGCAGCCAGCAAGGGGTAAATTCACCCCTCCACTTT. The chain couples TRBV4-1 to TRBJ1-6; a weak D match, TRBD1 (5 bases). With 3 bases removed from V and 7 bases from J, the gap between germline ends came to 10 bases. This CDR3 has 14 amino acids. Germline CDR1 MGHRA, CDR2 YSYEKL.

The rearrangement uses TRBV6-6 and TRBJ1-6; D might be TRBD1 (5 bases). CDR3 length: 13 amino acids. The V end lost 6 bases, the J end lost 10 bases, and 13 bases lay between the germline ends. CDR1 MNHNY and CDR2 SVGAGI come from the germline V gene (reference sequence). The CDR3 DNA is TGTGCCAGCAGGGTGAGCGGGGACTCACCCCTCCACTTT. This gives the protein CASRVSGDSPLHF.

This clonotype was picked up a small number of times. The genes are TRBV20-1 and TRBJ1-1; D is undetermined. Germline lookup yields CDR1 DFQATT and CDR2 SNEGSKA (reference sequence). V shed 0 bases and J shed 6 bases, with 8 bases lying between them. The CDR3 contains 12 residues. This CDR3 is CSARDWRPEAFF. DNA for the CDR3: TGCAGTGCTAGAGATTGGAGACCTGAAGCTTTCTTT.

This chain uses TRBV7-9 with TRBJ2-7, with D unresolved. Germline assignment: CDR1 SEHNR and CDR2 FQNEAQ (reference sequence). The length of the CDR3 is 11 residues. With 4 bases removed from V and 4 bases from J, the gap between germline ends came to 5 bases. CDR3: CASSSMYEQYV. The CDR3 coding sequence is TGTGCCAGCAGCTCTATGTACGAGCAGTACGTC.

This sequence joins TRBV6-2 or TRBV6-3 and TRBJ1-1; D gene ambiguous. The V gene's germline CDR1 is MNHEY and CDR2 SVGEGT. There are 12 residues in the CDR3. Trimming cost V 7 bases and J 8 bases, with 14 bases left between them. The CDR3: CASTNDAAEAFF. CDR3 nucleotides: TGTGCCAGCACAAACGACGCTGCCGAAGCTTTCTTT.

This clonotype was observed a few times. The CDR3 DNA follows: TGTGCCAGCTCACCAAACAGGGGGACCTACGAGCAGTACTTC. Residues: CASSPNRGTYEQYF. The rearrangement links TRBV18 to TRBJ2-7; TRBD1 agrees at 8 bases. The CDR3 has 14 residues. Germline trimming cut 2 bases from V and 2 bases from J; bases unmatched to any gene: 2. CDR1 is KGHSH and CDR2 is LQKENI in the germline V gene.

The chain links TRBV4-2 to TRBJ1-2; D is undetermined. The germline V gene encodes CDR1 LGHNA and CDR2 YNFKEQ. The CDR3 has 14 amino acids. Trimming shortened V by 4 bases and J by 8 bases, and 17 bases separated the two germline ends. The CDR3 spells CASSPSGAGGGYTF. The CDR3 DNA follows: TGTGCCAGCAGCCCTAGTGGTGCAGGCGGCGGCTACACCTTC.

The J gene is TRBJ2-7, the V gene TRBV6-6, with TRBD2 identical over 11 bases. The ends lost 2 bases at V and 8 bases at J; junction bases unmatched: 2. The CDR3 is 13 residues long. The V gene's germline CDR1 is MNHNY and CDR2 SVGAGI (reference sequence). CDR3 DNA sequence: TGTGCCAGCAGTTACGCGACTAGCGGGAAGCAGTACTTC. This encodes CASSYATSGKQYF.

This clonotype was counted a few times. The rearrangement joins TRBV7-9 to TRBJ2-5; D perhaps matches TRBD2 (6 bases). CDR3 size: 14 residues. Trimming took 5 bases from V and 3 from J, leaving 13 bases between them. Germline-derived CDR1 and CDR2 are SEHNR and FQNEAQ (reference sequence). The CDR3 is CASSHARGEETQYF. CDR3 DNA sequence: TGTGCCAGCAGCCACGCGCGGGGCGAAGAGACCCAGTACTTC.

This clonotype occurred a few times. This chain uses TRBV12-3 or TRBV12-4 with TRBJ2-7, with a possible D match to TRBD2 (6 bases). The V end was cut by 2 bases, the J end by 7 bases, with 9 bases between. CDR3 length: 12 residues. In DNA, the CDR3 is TGTGCCAGCAGTTTATGGGCGGGGGAGCAGTACTTC. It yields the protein CASSLWAGEQYF.